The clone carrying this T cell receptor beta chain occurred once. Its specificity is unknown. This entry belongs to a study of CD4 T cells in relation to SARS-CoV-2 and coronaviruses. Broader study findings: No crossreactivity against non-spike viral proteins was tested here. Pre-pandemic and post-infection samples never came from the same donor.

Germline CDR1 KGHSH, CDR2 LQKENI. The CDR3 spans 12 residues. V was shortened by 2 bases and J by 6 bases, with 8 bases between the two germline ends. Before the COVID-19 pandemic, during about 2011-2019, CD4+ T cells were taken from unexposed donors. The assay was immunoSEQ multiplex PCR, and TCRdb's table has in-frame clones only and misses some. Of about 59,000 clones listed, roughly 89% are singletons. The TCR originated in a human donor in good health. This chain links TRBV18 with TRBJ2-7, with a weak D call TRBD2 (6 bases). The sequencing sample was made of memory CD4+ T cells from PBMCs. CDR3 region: CASSPRRGEQYF. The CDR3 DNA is TGTGCCAGCTCACCAAGGAGGGGCGAGCAGTACTTC. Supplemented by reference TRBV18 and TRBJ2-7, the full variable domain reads NAGVMQNPRHLVRRRGQEARLRCSPMKGHSHVYWYRQLPEEGLKFMVYLQKENIIDESGMPKERFSAEFPKEGPSILRIQQVVRGDSAAYFCASSPRRGEQYFGPGTRLTVT.